Described below is a single TCR beta chain sequence and its context. The data derive from a study of blood T cell repertoires in COVID-19. Clones were read by immunoSEQ multiplex PCR, and TCRdb kept only the in-frame ones, dropping some. The sample holds around 260,000 clones; roughly 88% are singletons and the top ten take 0.87%. Germline assignment: CDR1 ENHRY and CDR2 SYGVKD. This CDR3 has 14 amino acids. The V segment lost 7 bases and the J segment 2 bases; nucleotides outside the gene matches: 4. This chain links TRBV10-3 with TRBJ2-3, with 9 bases fitting TRBD2. The source is a human donor with COVID-19, enrolled during active disease. The donor label of this sample is uncertain. Sequencing input: peripheral blood. This chain's CDR3 is CAINKREATDTQYF. The CDR3 nucleotides are TGTGCCATCAATAAGCGGGAGGCCACAGATACGCAGTATTTT.